What follows are 19 T cell receptor beta chains derived from one specimen sequenced in a study of human T cells and chemical hapten exposure. TCRdb ran MiXCR on the RACE reads and lists one entry per CDR3 protein. Of tens of thousands of distinct CDR3 sequences in the sample, over 9% are singletons; the top ten hold roughly 8.8%. Indicated time point: pre-sensitization, week 0. As for treatment: therapeutic diphenylcyclopropenone sensitization with weekly scalp DPC. The sequences come from whole blood, collected in connection with sensitization to the hapten diphenylcyclopropenone (DPC). The receptors were gathered from a man aged 40-49 years with alopecia areata. Some clones in this sample may be carry-over from other donors' samples.

The CDR3 reads CASTQLAGVSTDTQYF. As DNA, the CDR3 is TGTGCCAGCACCCAGTTAGCGGGCGTGAGCACAGATACGCAGTATTTT. The chain employs TRBV6-1 and TRBJ2-3; TRBD2 aligns across 7 bases. V lost 7 bases and J lost 0; bases outside the gene matches: 10. Germline CDR1 and CDR2: MNHNS and SASEGT. CDR3 length: 16 residues.

This clonotype was detected many times. V usage is TRBV6-2 or TRBV6-3 and J usage is TRBJ2-1; TRBD2 aligns across 10 bases. The CDR3 has 13 residues. V lost 7 bases to trimming and J lost 10 bases; unmatched junction nucleotides: 7. CDR1 MNHEY and CDR2 SVGEGT come from the germline V gene. The CDR3, as DNA: TGTGCCAGCAAGCTAGCGGGAGTTCAAGAGCAGTTCTTC. As protein: CASKLAGVQEQFF.

This clonotype was seen ten or more times. The gene calls are TRBV6-2 or TRBV6-3 and TRBJ2-1; a weak D match, TRBD2 (7 bases). Germline loops: CDR1 MNHEY, CDR2 SVGEGT. Between the trimmed V and J ends, which lost 6 bases and 10 bases, there was a span of 13 bases. The CDR3 runs to 12 residues. The CDR3 DNA is TGTGCCAGCAGCCGGGGGGCGGGGGAGCAGTTCTTC. Translation: CASSRGAGEQFF.

This clonotype showed up many times. The V and J genes are TRBV28 and TRBJ2-7; the match to TRBD2 covers 9 bases. Trimming cost V 4 bases and J 5 bases; bases outside gene matches: 0. Germline lookup yields CDR1 MDHEN and CDR2 SYDVKM. The CDR3 runs to 12 residues. Here the CDR3 DNA reads TGTGCCAGCAGTTGGACTAGCGACGAGCAGTACTTC. Translation gives CASSWTSDEQYF.

In this sample, this clonotype turned up a few times. The rearrangement links TRBV6-1 to TRBJ1-1; no clear D gene. V shed 8 bases and J shed 6 bases, with 7 bases lying between them. Germline V CDR1 and CDR2: MNHNS, SASEGT. This CDR3 has 10 amino acids. The CDR3 DNA is TGTGCCAGCCGCGAGTCTGAAGCTTTCTTT. Translation: CASRESEAFF.

This clonotype appeared a few times. V usage is TRBV20-1 and J usage is TRBJ2-3; no definite D call. The CDR3 covers 13 residues. CDR1 is DFQATT, CDR2 SNEGSKA, per germline (reference sequence). V was cut by 6 bases and J by 2 bases, with 12 bases left in between. The CDR3 region has the DNA TGCAGTGCGCACACCCAAAACACAGATACGCAGTATTTT. Amino acids: CSAHTQNTDTQYF.

This clonotype was counted only a few times. This chain connects TRBV6-4 to TRBJ1-1; TRBD1 might be the D (6 bases). The CDR3 consists of 14 residues. The V and J ends lost 6 bases and 6 bases respectively, with 17 bases between them. Germline loops: CDR1 MRHNA, CDR2 SNTAGT. The CDR3 protein is CASSSVAGASEAFF. The CDR3 DNA sequence: TGTGCCAGCAGCTCAGTAGCGGGGGCATCTGAAGCTTTCTTT.

The rearrangement links TRBV4-1 to TRBJ1-1, with no clear D. Trimming took 4 bases from V and 4 from J, leaving 13 bases between them. Looked up from germline, CDR1 is MGHRA and CDR2 is YSYEKL. This CDR3 has 14 residues. The CDR3: CASSPRHVRTEAFF. CDR3 nucleotides: TGCGCCAGCAGCCCCCGACACGTACGCACTGAAGCTTTCTTT.

The chain couples TRBV30 to TRBJ2-7; no clear D gene. In germline, CDR1 is GTSNPN, CDR2 SVGIG (reference sequence). V shed 0 bases and J shed 2 bases, with 8 bases lying between them. The CDR3 runs 13 residues. The CDR3 protein is CAWSVQHTYEQYF. As DNA, the CDR3 is TGTGCCTGGAGTGTACAACACACCTACGAGCAGTACTTC.

This clonotype was observed at least ten times. This chain links TRBV12-3 or TRBV12-4 with TRBJ1-5, with 7 nucleotides matching TRBD1. V gave up 7 bases and J gave up 2 bases; unmatched junction bases: 8. This CDR3 has 15 amino acids. The CDR3 DNA follows: TGTGCCAGCACCGATACAGGGGCCGGCAATCAGCCCCAGCATTTT. This codes for CASTDTGAGNQPQHF.

This clonotype was counted ten times or more. V usage is TRBV14 and J usage is TRBJ1-5; D uncertain. The V end lost 1 base, the J end lost 10 bases, and 11 bases lay between the germline ends. The CDR3 runs to 13 residues. Germline CDR1 and CDR2: SGHDN and FVKESK. CDR3 nucleotides: TGTGCCAGCAGCCAAGGGGATTATCTCCCCCAGCATTTT. This translates into CASSQGDYLPQHF.

V and J are TRBV20-1 and TRBJ1-2; no clear D gene. The V end was cut by 6 bases, the J end by 8 bases, with 7 bases between. Germline V gives CDR1 DFQATT, CDR2 SNEGSKA (reference sequence). This CDR3 comprises 9 residues. The CDR3 here is CSALPGYTF. For the CDR3, the DNA is TGCAGTGCCCTACCCGGCTACACCTTC.

The V call is TRBV5-1, the J call TRBJ2-6; 7 nucleotides line up with TRBD1. This CDR3 contains 16 residues. Germline V gene sequence: CDR1 SGHRS, CDR2 YFSETQ. Unmatched junction bases numbered 2, after V lost 0 bases and J lost 2 bases. CDR3 sequence reads: CASSLEQGTGANVLTF. The CDR3 nucleotides read TGCGCCAGCAGCTTGGAACAGGGGACTGGGGCCAACGTCCTGACTTTC.

This clonotype was recorded at least ten times. The chain has TRBV12-2 and TRBJ2-7; TRBD1, the D gene given by the table, was not confirmed from the DNA. TRBV12-2 is a listed pseudogene. The CDR3 is 19 residues long. CDR3 in DNA: TGTGCAAGTCGCCCCCGGACAGTCCAACTAGCCTCGGCCGGAAGGGAGCAGTACTTC. It codes for CASRPRTVQLASAGREQYF.

This clonotype appeared a few times. This rearrangement joins TRBV20-1 to TRBJ2-5; a weak D match, TRBD2 (5 bases). V was cut by 5 bases and J by 4 bases, with 8 bases left in between. Per germline, CDR1 DFQATT and CDR2 SNEGSKA (reference sequence). The CDR3 extends over 11 amino acids. The CDR3 DNA follows: TGCAGTGCTGCTGAGGGAGAGACCCAGTACTTC. Its translation: CSAAEGETQYF.

The chain recombines TRBV6-4 with TRBJ2-1; D is possibly TRBD2 (5 bases). There are 15 residues in the CDR3. Per the germline V gene, CDR1 is MRHNA and CDR2 is SNTAGT. V dropped 3 bases and J dropped 0 bases, with 9 bases sitting between them. The CDR3 loop is CASSEGAASYNEQFF. CDR3 DNA sequence: TGTGCCAGCAGTGAGGGAGCGGCCTCCTACAATGAGCAGTTCTTC.

In its sample, this clonotype was seen many times. The J gene is TRBJ1-1, the V gene TRBV7-8; D gene unclear. This CDR3 contains 14 residues. The germline V and J ends were trimmed by 0 bases and 0 bases, with 5 bases remaining between them. Germline CDR1 and CDR2: SGHVS and FQNEAQ. This chain's CDR3 is CASSLADMNTEAFF. CDR3 DNA sequence: TGTGCCAGCAGCTTAGCAGACATGAACACTGAAGCTTTCTTT.

The chain is built from TRBV5-1 and TRBJ2-2; D is undetermined. V was pared by 0 bases and J by 7 bases, with 7 bases between. The CDR3 is made up of 13 amino acids. Germline CDR1 is SGHRS and CDR2 is YFSETQ. The CDR3 is CASSLVAGGELFF. The DNA for the CDR3 is TGCGCCAGCAGCTTGGTGGCAGGCGGGGAGCTGTTTTTT.

The chain has TRBV7-8 and TRBJ1-2, with D uncertain. Trimming left V 5 bases short and J 10 bases short, with 14 bases between. The CDR3 spans 12 residues. Germline V gene sequence: CDR1 SGHVS, CDR2 FQNEAQ. CDR3 sequence reads: CASSLDERLYTF. The DNA for the CDR3 is TGTGCCAGCAGCCTAGACGAGAGACTCTACACCTTC.